These 15 T cell receptor beta chains were sequenced from one sample in a study of blood T cell repertoires in COVID-19. Clones were sequenced by immunoSEQ multiplex PCR, and TCRdb holds only the in-frame ones, with some missing. This sample has some 200,000 clones, with 70% to 85% found just once. The material sequenced was PBMCs or T cells enriched from blood (not recorded which). The receptors derive from a woman in her sixties with acute COVID-19.

Points on this clone: Other DNA sequences in this specimen translate into the identical CDR3. The V call is TRBV19, the J call TRBJ1-2; tentatively, D is TRBD1 (6 bases). V lost 2 bases to trimming and J lost 8 bases, with 15 bases between them. Per the germline V gene, CDR1 is LNHDA and CDR2 is SQIVND (reference sequence). The CDR3 length is 14 residues. CDR3 sequence: CASSILQGTVGYTF. CDR3 sequence (DNA): TGTGCCAGTAGTATACTTCAGGGGACGGTCGGCTACACCTTC.

The CDR3 DNA sequence: TGTGCCGGAAGAACTAGGGGGGGGACTGAAGCTTTCTTT. This gives the protein CAGRTRGGTEAFF. The chain is built from TRBV2 and TRBJ1-1, with D possibly TRBD1 on 6 matching bases. Germline CDR1 reads SNHLY; CDR2 reads FYNNEI. V was trimmed by 11 bases and J by 5 bases, leaving 18 bases between them. The CDR3 is made up of 13 amino acids.

This clone was recorded at least ten times. The J gene is TRBJ1-6, the V gene TRBV5-1; D not resolved. Germline CDR1 and CDR2: SGHRS and YFSETQ. This CDR3 is 15 amino acids long. V gave up 4 bases and J gave up 7 bases, with 15 bases separating them. This CDR3 is CASSPRGPGNSPLHF. DNA for the CDR3: TGCGCCAGCAGCCCCAGAGGGCCGGGGAATTCACCCCTCCACTTT.

This sequence joins TRBV9 and TRBJ2-3, with 8 bases fitting TRBD2. This CDR3 contains 16 residues. The junction had 5 bases not matched to a gene; V was cut back by 2 bases and J by 0 bases. Germline CDR1 reads SGDLS; CDR2 reads YYNGEE. In nucleotides, the CDR3 is TGTGCCAGCAGCGTGGATAGCGGGGTTAGCACAGATACGCAGTATTTT. Amino acid sequence: CASSVDSGVSTDTQYF. Variable domain in full (rest from reference TRBV9 and TRBJ2-3): DSGVTQTPKHLITATGQRVTLRCSPRSGDLSVYWYQQSLDQGLQFLIQYYNGEERAKGNILERFSAQQFPDLHSELNLSSLELGDSALYFCASSVDSGVSTDTQYFGPGTRLTVL.

The chain employs TRBV7-2 and TRBJ1-6; D ambiguous. Germline CDR1 and CDR2: SGHTA and FQGNSA. V was trimmed by 4 bases and J by 10 bases, leaving 8 bases between them. The CDR3 totals 12 residues. CDR3 protein: CASSSGVSPLHF. As DNA, the CDR3 is TGTGCCAGCAGCTCCGGGGTGTCACCCCTCCACTTT.

This clone was observed a few times. J is TRBJ2-1 and V is TRBV14, with 8 bases aligning to TRBD2. CDR1 is SGHDN and CDR2 is FVKESK in the germline V gene. After removal of 2 bases from V and 3 bases from J, the junction contained 3 bases not matched to a gene. CDR3 length equals 15 residues. The CDR3 loop reads CASSQRLALYNEQFF. The CDR3 nucleotides are TGTGCCAGCAGCCAAAGACTAGCGCTCTACAATGAGCAGTTCTTC.

The chain has TRBV18 and TRBJ2-7, with D maybe TRBD2 (5 bases). The V end was cut by 0 bases, the J end by 0 bases, with 12 bases between. This CDR3 region has 16 residues. CDR1 is KGHSH and CDR2 is LQKENI in the germline V gene. CDR3 in DNA: TGTGCCAGCTCACCACCGGGAGAGGGCCCCTCCTACGAGCAGTACTTC. Translation gives CASSPPGEGPSYEQYF.

The CDR3 bases are TGTGCCAGCAGTTTGTCCGGGACAGGGGTGGAAAAACTGTTTTTT. The encoded protein is CASSLSGTGVEKLFF. The V call is TRBV28, the J call TRBJ1-4; TRBD1 matches 10 bases. The CDR3 covers 15 residues. The J segment lost 8 bases and the V segment lost 3 bases, leaving 6 bases of the junction unmatched. The germline gives CDR1 MDHEN, CDR2 SYDVKM.

The V gene is TRBV7-2, the J gene TRBJ2-7, with 8 bases that match TRBD1. There are 13 residues in the CDR3. Germline V gives CDR1 SGHTA, CDR2 FQGNSA. V was pared by 5 bases and J by 4 bases, with 4 bases of the junction left unmatched. The CDR3 region has the DNA TGTGCCAGCAGCGGGGACAGGAGTTACGAGCAGTACGTC. Amino acids: CASSGDRSYEQYV.

This sequence joins TRBV5-4 and TRBJ2-1; 10 bases match TRBD2. CDR1 is SGHNT and CDR2 is YYREEE in the germline V gene (reference sequence). Germline trimming cut 4 bases from V and 1 base from J; bases unmatched to any gene: 2. CDR3 length: 15 residues. CDR3 coding DNA: TGTGCCAGCAGCATGGGACTAGCGTCCTACAATGAGCAGTTCTTC. Protein product: CASSMGLASYNEQFF.

The V call is TRBV29-1, the J call TRBJ1-2, with TRBD1 identical over 8 bases. The ends lost 7 bases at V and 0 bases at J; junction bases unmatched: 4. The germline V gene encodes CDR1 SQVTM and CDR2 ANQGSEA. The CDR3 totals 13 residues. Here the CDR3 DNA reads TGCAGCGGGGGGACAGGAGCTAACTATGGCTACACCTTC. It codes for CSGGTGANYGYTF.

The rearrangement uses TRBV19 and TRBJ1-5, with 9 bases fitting TRBD1. The V segment lost 6 bases and the J segment 8 bases; nucleotides outside the gene matches: 5. The CDR3 spans 13 residues. Germline CDR1 LNHDA, CDR2 SQIVND (reference sequence). CDR3 loop: CASSGQGQEPQHF. CDR3 coding DNA: TGTGCCAGTAGCGGACAGGGGCAGGAGCCCCAGCATTTT.

The V and J genes are TRBV6-6 and TRBJ2-7; D call uncertain. This CDR3 contains 15 residues. Germline V CDR1 and CDR2: MNHNY, SVGAGI (reference sequence). V was cut by 4 bases and J by 2 bases, with 15 bases left in between. The CDR3 nucleotides read TGTGCCAGCAGTTCGCCCTCCGGGTCGCCCTACGAGCAGTACTTC. Its translation is CASSSPSGSPYEQYF.

Here the CDR3 DNA reads TGTGCCAGCAGTGAATCGGGACACGAAGCTTTCTTT. Translating it yields CASSESGHEAFF. The J gene is TRBJ1-1, the V gene TRBV6-1; tentatively, D is TRBD1 (6 bases). This CDR3 has 12 amino acids. V lost 2 bases to trimming and J lost 8 bases, with 9 bases between them. Germline loops: CDR1 MNHNS, CDR2 SASEGT.

The chain couples TRBV5-6 to TRBJ1-2; 12 bases agree with TRBD1. Germline V gene lookup returns CDR1 SGHDT and CDR2 YYEEEE. Trimming at V came to 2 bases and at J to 8 bases, leaving 13 bases not matched to a gene. CDR3 length: 17 residues. In DNA form, the CDR3 reads TGTGCCAGCAGCTTACTCGGGGACAGGGGGCGCCGATGGGGCTACACCTTC. This sequence encodes CASSLLGDRGRRWGYTF.